The rows below give T cell receptor beta chains drawn from one sample of a study of OX40 agonist ivuxolimab in advanced cancers. Sequencing used immunoSEQ multiplex PCR; TCRdb keeps in-frame clones, though not all of them. This table has about 60,000 clones, 86% appearing once. The sequences come from CD4+ or CD8+ T cells sorted from blood, collected in a trial of the OX40 agonist ivuxolimab. The receptors originated from an adult with an advanced solid tumor such as melanoma, head and neck, liver or kidney cancer. The CDR3 runs from the conserved cysteine through the conserved F or W. Each record gives: D gene, V gene, clone size, J gene, CDR3 DNA, CDR3 protein. The D gene is left open where the match is weak. Clone size is given for some rows only: seen once, a few or many times, or a class if the clone is expanded.

D: .; V: TRBV7-2; size: .; J: TRBJ2-7; DNA: TGTGCCAGCAGCTTACAAGGCGGGGTGACCTACGAGCAGTACTTC; CDR3: CASSLQGGVTYEQYF
D: .; V: TRBV7-8; size: .; J: TRBJ1-1; DNA: TGTGCCAGCAGCTCTAGTTCAGGGAGATCTGAAGCTTTCTTT; CDR3: CASSSSSGRSEAFF
D: TRBD1; V: TRBV5-1; size: .; J: TRBJ2-2; DNA: TGCGCCAGCAGCTTGGGACAGGGGTCCGGGGAGCTGTTTTTT; CDR3: CASSLGQGSGELFF
D: .; V: TRBV30; size: few; J: TRBJ2-5; DNA: TGTGCCTGGAGTGTGGGAGGCGGCCACGAGACCCAGTACTTC; CDR3: CAWSVGGGHETQYF
D: TRBD1; V: TRBV7-2; size: .; J: TRBJ2-1; DNA: TGTGCCAGCAGCGTCGACAGGGGAGGTGAGCAGTTCTTC; CDR3: CASSVDRGGEQFF
D: TRBD1; V: TRBV6-6; size: once; J: TRBJ2-7; DNA: TGTGCCAGCAGTCCCCCTCGGGGACAGGGTAGCTACGAGCAGTACTTC; CDR3: CASSPPRGQGSYEQYF
D: .; V: TRBV6-1; size: .; J: TRBJ2-7; DNA: TGTGCCAGCAGTGAGGAGGGTCGCATATTCCACGAGCAGTACTTC; CDR3: CASSEEGRIFHEQYF
D: TRBD2; V: TRBV5-1; size: .; J: TRBJ2-7; DNA: TGCGCCAGCAGCTTGGAGCCTAGCGGGGCCTACGAGCAGTACTTC; CDR3: CASSLEPSGAYEQYF
D: TRBD1; V: TRBV29-1; size: .; J: TRBJ1-4; DNA: TGCAGCGTGGAAGGGGGACAGGAAAATGAAAAACTGTTTTTT; CDR3: CSVEGGQENEKLFF
D: .; V: TRBV18; size: .; J: TRBJ2-3; DNA: TGTGCCAGCTCAGGCCTCTTAGGTACAGATACGCAGTATTTT; CDR3: CASSGLLGTDTQYF
D: .; V: TRBV12-1; size: .; J: TRBJ2-3; DNA: TGTGCCAGCACCAGAAAGCGGGGGGACACAGATACGCAGTATTTT; CDR3: CASTRKRGDTDTQYF
D: TRBD2; V: TRBV4-1; size: .; J: TRBJ2-7; DNA: TGCGCCAGCAGCCAAGGCCCGACGGGGGGGCAATACGAGCAGTACTTC; CDR3: CASSQGPTGGQYEQYF
D: .; V: TRBV13; size: .; J: TRBJ2-5; DNA: TGTGCCAGCAGCATGGCAGGGGTACAACAAGAGACCCAGTACTTC; CDR3: CASSMAGVQQETQYF
D: .; V: TRBV5-5; size: .; J: TRBJ2-6; DNA: TGTGCCAGCAGCTTGGACCCTGGGGCCAACGTCCTGACTTTC; CDR3: CASSLDPGANVLTF
D: .; V: TRBV11-3; size: .; J: TRBJ2-3; DNA: TGTGCCAGCAGCCCCGGAGGGGGGGGCACAGATACGCAGTATTTT; CDR3: CASSPGGGGTDTQYF
D: TRBD1; V: TRBV5-1; size: .; J: TRBJ2-5; DNA: TGCGCCAGCAGCTTGGGAGGACAGGGGGCTGGAGAGACCCAGTACTTC; CDR3: CASSLGGQGAGETQYF
D: TRBD1; V: TRBV7-9; size: .; J: TRBJ2-1; DNA: TGTGCCAGCAGCTTACAGGGACAGGGGGCCAATGAGCAGTTCTTC; CDR3: CASSLQGQGANEQFF
D: TRBD1; V: TRBV7-9; size: .; J: TRBJ2-5; DNA: TGTGCCAGCAGCCGGGACAGGGGGCTGGAGACCCAGTACTTC; CDR3: CASSRDRGLETQYF
D: .; V: TRBV4-3; size: .; J: TRBJ1-4; DNA: TGCGCCAGCCCCGGAGGAGGTCTGGCTAATGAAAAACTGTTTTTT; CDR3: CASPGGGLANEKLFF
D: TRBD1; V: TRBV6-1; size: few; J: TRBJ2-7; DNA: TGTGCCAGCAGTGTGACCGGGACAGGCGCCTACGAGCAGTACTTC; CDR3: CASSVTGTGAYEQYF
D: TRBD1; V: TRBV20-1; size: .; J: TRBJ2-7; DNA: TGCAGTGGGACAGGGGTATACGAGCAGTACTTC; CDR3: CSGTGVYEQYF
D: TRBD2; V: TRBV6-5; size: .; J: TRBJ2-5; DNA: TGTGCCAGCACCCACAAGGCTAGCGGCGGGGAGACCCAGTACTTC; CDR3: CASTHKASGGETQYF
D: .; V: TRBV28; size: once; J: TRBJ2-7; DNA: TGTGCCAGCAGGCAGGGGGGGCCCTACGAGCAGTACTTC; CDR3: CASRQGGPYEQYF
D: TRBD1; V: TRBV6-5; size: .; J: TRBJ1-3; DNA: TGTGCCAGCAGTTACCGACAGGGATTACGGAACACCATATATTTT; CDR3: CASSYRQGLRNTIYF
D: TRBD1; V: TRBV19; size: .; J: TRBJ1-6; DNA: TGTGCCAGTAGGACAGGGTTGAATTCACCCCTCCACTTT; CDR3: CASRTGLNSPLHF
D: .; V: TRBV28; size: .; J: TRBJ1-1; DNA: TGTGCCAGCACCGGGATTTGGAACACTGAAGCTTTCTTT; CDR3: CASTGIWNTEAFF
D: .; V: TRBV6-5; size: few; J: TRBJ1-2; DNA: TGTGCCAGCAAAGGGACACCCTATGGCTACACCTTC; CDR3: CASKGTPYGYTF
D: .; V: TRBV28; size: .; J: TRBJ1-4; DNA: TGTGCCAGCAGTTTACGGCAGTTCGTATCTGCAACTAATGAAAAACTGTTTTTT; CDR3: CASSLRQFVSATNEKLFF
D: .; V: TRBV5-1; size: .; J: TRBJ2-2; DNA: TGCGCCAGCAGCCCATCGGCCGATGTGAGGACCGGGGAGCTGTTTTTT; CDR3: CASSPSADVRTGELFF
D: .; V: TRBV7-9; size: .; J: TRBJ2-5; DNA: TGTGCCAGCAGCTTAGACACCCCCAGTGAGACCCAGTACTTC; CDR3: CASSLDTPSETQYF
D: .; V: TRBV7-2; size: .; J: TRBJ2-7; DNA: TGTGCCAGCAGCTTAGCCGGGGGCTACGAGCAGTACTTC; CDR3: CASSLAGGYEQYF
D: .; V: TRBV5-4; size: .; J: TRBJ2-2; DNA: TGTGCCAGCAGCTTGGCTGCCGCTGCCGGGGAGCTGTTTTTT; CDR3: CASSLAAAAGELFF
D: TRBD1; V: TRBV2; size: .; J: TRBJ2-7; DNA: TGTGCCAGCAGTGAGGGGGACAGGGTGATCTACGAGCAGTACTTC; CDR3: CASSEGDRVIYEQYF
D: .; V: TRBV2; size: .; J: TRBJ1-2; DNA: TGTGCCAGCAACGGTGGGGTCAACTATGGCTACACCTTC; CDR3: CASNGGVNYGYTF
D: TRBD1; V: TRBV28; size: .; J: TRBJ1-4; DNA: TGTGCCAGCAGCCCCGACAGGGGTAATGAAAAACTGTTTTTT; CDR3: CASSPDRGNEKLFF
D: TRBD1; V: TRBV5-1; size: .; J: TRBJ2-2; DNA: TGCGCCAGCAGCCTTGAGGGGGACAGGGGCCGATACACCGGGGAGCTGTTTTTT; CDR3: CASSLEGDRGRYTGELFF
D: TRBD2; V: TRBV4-2; size: .; J: TRBJ2-1; DNA: TGTGCCAGCAGCCAAGATGTCGTACGGGCGCGGGGGGGGTTTAATGAGCAGTTCTTC; CDR3: CASSQDVVRARGGFNEQFF
D: TRBD1; V: TRBV5-1; size: .; J: TRBJ2-2; DNA: TGCGCCAGCGACAGGGGTCAGAACACCGGGGAGCTGTTTTTT; CDR3: CASDRGQNTGELFF
D: .; V: TRBV4-3; size: .; J: TRBJ2-7; DNA: TGCGCCAGCAGCCAAGATTATGGGTACGAGCAGTACTTC; CDR3: CASSQDYGYEQYF
D: TRBD1; V: TRBV6-1; size: .; J: TRBJ1-6; DNA: TGTGCCAGCCAGAGGCCGGGACAGGGGGCCCTACCCCTCCACTTT; CDR3: CASQRPGQGALPLHF
D: TRBD1; V: TRBV5-1; size: .; J: TRBJ2-1; DNA: TGCGCCAGCGGATCCGGACAGGGAAGAAATGAGCAGTTCTTC; CDR3: CASGSGQGRNEQFF
D: TRBD1; V: TRBV7-2; size: .; J: TRBJ1-3; DNA: TGTGCCAGCAGCCAGGACAGGGGGCTAGGAAACACCATATATTTT; CDR3: CASSQDRGLGNTIYF
D: .; V: TRBV6-5; size: .; J: TRBJ2-7; DNA: TGTGCCAGCAGTGGAGCCCTGGGACGGTTCGAGCAGTACTTC; CDR3: CASSGALGRFEQYF
D: .; V: TRBV2; size: .; J: TRBJ2-6; DNA: TGTGCCAGCAGTGAAATGGACTCTGGGGCCAACGTCCTGACTTTC; CDR3: CASSEMDSGANVLTF
D: .; V: TRBV5-6; size: .; J: TRBJ2-1; DNA: TGTGCCAGCAGGTCAGCCGGGACAACACTTTACAATGAGCAGTTCTTC; CDR3: CASRSAGTTLYNEQFF
D: .; V: TRBV6-1; size: .; J: TRBJ1-2; DNA: TGTGCCAGCAGGAAGGGGTATGGCTACACCTTC; CDR3: CASRKGYGYTF
D: TRBD1; V: TRBV5-4; size: once; J: TRBJ1-6; DNA: TGTGCCAGCAGCTTGTCCGGGACAGGGGTAAACTCACCCCTCCACTTT; CDR3: CASSLSGTGVNSPLHF
D: .; V: TRBV14; size: .; J: TRBJ2-3; DNA: TGTGCCAGCAGCCAAGAGGGCATGACAGATACGCAGTATTTT; CDR3: CASSQEGMTDTQYF
D: .; V: TRBV5-6; size: .; J: TRBJ1-4; DNA: TGTGCCAGCAGCCCCCCCTCCGGTGGTGAAAAACTGTTTTTT; CDR3: CASSPPSGGEKLFF
D: TRBD2; V: TRBV2; size: .; J: TRBJ2-1; DNA: TGTGCCAGCAGGGGACTAGCGGGGGTAGAAGGTGAGCAGTTCTTC; CDR3: CASRGLAGVEGEQFF
D: .; V: TRBV27; size: .; J: TRBJ1-3; DNA: TGTGCCAGCAGTTTATCGGGGGGGGCGGCTGGAAACACCATATATTTT; CDR3: CASSLSGGAAGNTIYF
D: .; V: TRBV7-9; size: .; J: TRBJ1-2; DNA: TGTGCCAGCAGCGGGGACACCCTCTATGGCTACACCTTC; CDR3: CASSGDTLYGYTF
D: .; V: TRBV10-1; size: .; J: TRBJ2-1; DNA: TGCGCCAGCAGTGAAGCCGCGGCCAATGAGCAGTTCTTC; CDR3: CASSEAAANEQFF
D: .; V: TRBV4-1; size: .; J: TRBJ1-4; DNA: TGCGCCAGCAGCCAAGTGGCGGGACGAAATGAAAAACTGTTTTTT; CDR3: CASSQVAGRNEKLFF
D: .; V: TRBV7-8; size: .; J: TRBJ1-6; DNA: TGTGCCAGCAGCGGGGGGTCTAGCTCCTATAATTCACCCCTCCACTTT; CDR3: CASSGGSSSYNSPLHF
D: TRBD1; V: TRBV5-4; size: .; J: TRBJ1-2; DNA: TGTGCCAGCAGAATCCTCGTAGGGGGCGCGCCCGACTATGGCTACACCTTC; CDR3: CASRILVGGAPDYGYTF